Here is one T cell receptor (beta chain) with its context. This sample stems from a study of cytomegalovirus exposure and HLA in healthy donors. This CDR3 has 15 residues. V shed 4 bases, J shed 6 bases, and the junction held 11 bases outside the gene matches. From germline, CDR1 is SEHNR and CDR2 FQNEAQ (reference sequence). The PCR employed 60 Vbeta primers together with 13 Jbeta primers. TCRdb's table, derived via immunoSEQ multiplex PCR, lists solely in-frame clones and lacks some. The sample holds 85,000 to 120,000 clones, over 65% seen once. The receptor comes from a man aged 35-49 years in good health and CMV-seronegative. The chain couples TRBV7-9 to TRBJ1-1, with TRBD1 matching 7 bases. The sequenced sample was PBMCs. DNA for the CDR3: TGTGCCAGCAGCTCGGGACAGCAAACATACGCTGAAGCTTTCTTT. It encodes CASSSGQQTYAEAFF.